This entry describes one TCR beta chain. These data originate in a study of cytomegalovirus exposure and HLA in healthy donors. 60 Vbeta and 13 Jbeta primers were used in PCR. Original methodology: A later analysis counted 70 million to 85 million unique TCR beta chains, 10 million to 12 million shared. This table comes from immunoSEQ multiplex PCR, and its TCRdb copy is limited to in-frame clones, with some not included. V, J and clone size derive from that table, while D and trimming were established from the DNA sequence. There are some 150,000 clones in the sample, with about 0.81% held by the top ten. This CDR3 spans 15 amino acids. V shed 3 bases, J shed 1 base, and the junction held 2 bases outside the gene matches. Germline V gives CDR1 LNHNV, CDR2 YYDKDF (reference sequence).

The clonotype was recovered from a woman aged 18-30 years in good health and CMV-seropositive. V is TRBV15 and J is TRBJ1-1; 10 nucleotides align to TRBD1. The sample comprised PBMCs. The DNA for the CDR3 is TGTGCCACCAGCAGGTGGACAGGGGGGAACACTGAAGCTTTCTTT. Translating gives CATSRWTGGNTEAFF.